This T cell receptor (beta chain) came from a study of blood T cell repertoires in COVID-19. Whole-study context: Samples representing acute and convalescent COVID-19 were sourced from the United States, Italy and Spain. The cDNA or gDNA used as material had been derived from T cells, B-cell-depleted T cells, or PBMCs.

This clone came up a few times. In the study's own analysis: It was from reference gene primer amplification that nucleated cell counts were estimated. TCRdb's copy holds only in-frame clones and misses some; the assay was immunoSEQ multiplex PCR. That table is the source of V, J and clone size, and D and trimming were worked out from the DNA. There are roughly 60,000 clones in the sample; over 75% occur only once, and approximately 11% lies in the top ten. Trimming cost V 1 base and J 4 bases; bases outside gene matches: 6. The germline CDR1 and CDR2 sequences are SGHTA and FQGNSA. This CDR3 spans 15 amino acids.

The sequence was obtained from a human donor in a cohort sampled during active COVID-19. Sequences were obtained from peripheral blood. J is TRBJ2-7 and V is TRBV7-2; TRBD2 aligns across 8 bases. DNA of the CDR3: TGTGCCAGCAGCTTAGGAGCGGGAGTTTCATACGAGCAGTACTTC. It codes for CASSLGAGVSYEQYF.